This T cell receptor (beta chain) is drawn from a study of cytotoxic CD8 clonotypes in ibrutinib-treated CLL. Study-level points and caveats: Baseline levels of clonality went above those of age-matched healthy donors and moved with circulating CD8+ T-cell counts. Few clonotypes were public, and these shrank or held steady under treatment.

J gave up 4 bases and V 6 bases, and 10 bases lay outside the gene matches. Germline lookup yields CDR1 MDHEN and CDR2 SYDVKM. This CDR3 is built from 15 residues. In the case of this clone: Its antigen is not identified.

TCRdb keeps only in-frame clones here, not all; method: immunoSEQ multiplex PCR. The repertoire includes approximately 120,000 clones, 45% to 65% of them detected once, and about 40% sits in the top ten. The sequence was obtained from a human donor with chronic lymphocytic leukemia. The material was PBMCs, obtained after 24 months of ibrutinib treatment. The chain uses TRBV28 and TRBJ2-7; 9 bases map to TRBD1. The CDR3 sequence: CASSPITGGKYEQYF. As DNA, the CDR3 is TGTGCCAGCAGCCCCATCACAGGGGGCAAGTACGAGCAGTACTTC.